The sequence of this TCR beta chain was determined in a study of beta chain features in type 1 diabetes. Study at large: Sorted cells examined across all samples numbered 100 million to 140 million.

Study conclusions and caveats: Across patients, naive, central memory and Treg TCRB repertoires exhibited apparently greater similarity than was observed across healthy donors.

Germline V gene sequence: CDR1 SGDLS, CDR2 YYNGEE. V gave up 4 bases and J gave up 3 bases; unmatched junction bases: 3. The CDR3 length is 14 residues. This clone turned up a few times. Its antigen is not known. Reverse transcribing all isolated RNA meant expressed TCRB transcripts were sequenced. A few million reads were obtained on average from naive, central memory and regulatory T cell samples. Produced via immunoSEQ multiplex PCR; TCRdb's table is partial and in-frame only. The sample has 150,000 to 190,000 clones, 11% seen once. The rearrangement joins TRBV9 to TRBJ2-3; TRBD1 matches at 9 bases. The sample consisted of central memory CD4+ T cells from blood. The clonotype originates from a young man in good health. CDR3 DNA: TGTGCCAGCAGCATACAGGGGGCAACAGATACGCAGTATTTT. It specifies CASSIQGATDTQYF.